What follows are 8 T cell receptor beta chains derived from one specimen sequenced in a study of blood T cell repertoires in COVID-19. The method was immunoSEQ multiplex PCR; TCRdb's version includes in-frame clones alone and lacks a portion of them. The sample comprises approximately 250,000 clones, about 87% of which are singletons, and 1% to 1.5% rests with the top ten. The sample was PBMCs or T cells enriched from blood (not recorded which). The receptors shown here come from a woman aged 40-49 years with acute COVID-19.

This chain joins TRBV9 and TRBJ2-5; TRBD1 matches 9 bases. The length of the CDR3 is 14 residues. Germline V CDR1 and CDR2: SGDLS, YYNGEE. V gave up 0 bases and J gave up 3 bases; unmatched junction bases: 0. This CDR3 is CASSVGQGEETQYF. The CDR3, as DNA: TGTGCCAGCAGCGTAGGACAGGGGGAAGAGACCCAGTACTTC.

The rearrangement links TRBV7-2 to TRBJ1-6, with 7 bases lining up with TRBD1. This CDR3 comprises 15 residues. The J segment lost 8 bases and the V segment lost 5 bases, leaving 9 bases of the junction unmatched. The germline V gene encodes CDR1 SGHTA and CDR2 FQGNSA. CDR3 in amino acids: CASSARQGSDSPLHF. In DNA form, the CDR3 reads TGTGCCAGCAGCGCAAGACAGGGTTCGGATTCACCCCTCCACTTT.

The chain combines TRBV4-1 with TRBJ2-7, with 8 bases matching TRBD2. The CDR3 spans 14 residues. The germline CDR1 and CDR2 sequences are MGHRA and YSYEKL. The junction had 4 bases not matched to a gene; V was cut back by 0 bases and J by 6 bases. CDR3 DNA sequence: TGCGCCAGCAGCCAAGAGATAGCGGGAAGCGAGCAGTACTTC. Protein: CASSQEIAGSEQYF.

The rearrangement links TRBV11-3 to TRBJ1-5, with 7 positions matching TRBD1. J lost 3 bases, V lost 5 bases, and 7 bases had no gene match. There are 15 residues in the CDR3. Germline V gives CDR1 SGHNT, CDR2 YENEEA. CDR3 coding DNA: TGTGCCAGCAGCCCCCTGAGGGGGCCCAATCAGCCCCAGCATTTT. Amino acids: CASSPLRGPNQPQHF.

This clone was seen at least ten times. The rearrangement uses TRBV24-1 and TRBJ2-2; weak D call: TRBD2 (6 bases). Germline CDR1 is KGHDR and CDR2 is SFDVKD. The CDR3 is made up of 15 amino acids. With 4 bases removed from V and 3 bases from J, the gap between germline ends came to 11 bases. The CDR3, as DNA: TGTGCCACCAGTGACCCGGGACTTTACACCGGGGAGCTGTTTTTT. Protein product: CATSDPGLYTGELFF.

The chain couples TRBV5-5 to TRBJ1-2, with 7 bases fitting TRBD1. The germline V gene encodes CDR1 SGHKS and CDR2 YYEKEE (reference sequence). The V and J ends lost 0 bases and 3 bases, in that order; junction bases with no gene match: 5. This CDR3 region has 15 residues. CDR3 nucleotide sequence: TGTGCCAGCAGCTTGGAGGGGGCATCACACTATGGCTACACCTTC. Its translation: CASSLEGASHYGYTF.

The V and J genes are TRBV10-3 and TRBJ2-7; D possibly corresponds to TRBD2 (6 bases). The CDR3 covers 15 residues. Germline V gives CDR1 ENHRY, CDR2 SYGVKD. The ends were cut back, 5 bases at V and 2 bases at J, with 16 bases in the middle. The CDR3 coding sequence is TGTGCCATCAGTTCTTCCCCGGGACTTACCTACGAGCAGTACTTC. As protein: CAISSSPGLTYEQYF.

V and J are TRBV4-1 and TRBJ2-7; 10 bases fit TRBD1. V lost 4 bases, J lost 3 bases, and 6 bases stayed unmatched. Per germline, CDR1 MGHRA and CDR2 YSYEKL. The CDR3 loop spans 15 amino acids. As DNA, the CDR3 is TGCGCCAGCAGCCGGACCGGGACAGGGGACTACGAGCAGTACTTC. As protein: CASSRTGTGDYEQYF.